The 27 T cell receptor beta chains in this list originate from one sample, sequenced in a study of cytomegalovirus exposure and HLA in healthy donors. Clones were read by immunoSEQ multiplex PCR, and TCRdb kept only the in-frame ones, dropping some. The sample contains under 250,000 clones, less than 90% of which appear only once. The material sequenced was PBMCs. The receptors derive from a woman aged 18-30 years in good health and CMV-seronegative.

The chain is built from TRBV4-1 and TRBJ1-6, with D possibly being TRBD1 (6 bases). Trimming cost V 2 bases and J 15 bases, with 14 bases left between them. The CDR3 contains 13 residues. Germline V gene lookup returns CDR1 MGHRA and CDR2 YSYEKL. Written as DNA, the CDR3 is TGCGCCAGCAGCCAACCGGGACAAGCAGACCTCCACTTT. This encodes CASSQPGQADLHF.

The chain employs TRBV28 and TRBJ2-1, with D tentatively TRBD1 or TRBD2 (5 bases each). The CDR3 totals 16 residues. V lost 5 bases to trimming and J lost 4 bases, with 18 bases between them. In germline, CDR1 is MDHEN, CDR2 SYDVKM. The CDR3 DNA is TGTGCCAGCAGTCTTGGGGGAGTACTGGGGTACAATGAGCAGTTCTTC. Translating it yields CASSLGGVLGYNEQFF.

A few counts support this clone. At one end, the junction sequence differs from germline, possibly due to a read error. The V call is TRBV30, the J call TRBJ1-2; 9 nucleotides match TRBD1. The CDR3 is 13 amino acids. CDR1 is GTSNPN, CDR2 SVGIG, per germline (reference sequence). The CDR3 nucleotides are TGTGCCTGGACCCTGGACAGGGGTCCGCTATCCGCCTTC. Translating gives CAWTLDRGPLSAF.

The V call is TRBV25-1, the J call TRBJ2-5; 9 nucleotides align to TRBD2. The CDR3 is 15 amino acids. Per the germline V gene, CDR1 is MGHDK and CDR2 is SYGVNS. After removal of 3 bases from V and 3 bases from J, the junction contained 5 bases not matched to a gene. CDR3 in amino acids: CASSDSGGWEETQYF. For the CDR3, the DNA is TGTGCCAGCAGTGATAGCGGGGGATGGGAAGAGACCCAGTACTTC.

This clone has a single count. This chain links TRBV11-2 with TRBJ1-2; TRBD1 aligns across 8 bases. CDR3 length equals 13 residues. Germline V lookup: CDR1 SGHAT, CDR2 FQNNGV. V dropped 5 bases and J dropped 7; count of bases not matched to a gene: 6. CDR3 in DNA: TGTGCCAGCAGCCTCGGGACAGGTGTTGGCTACACCTTC. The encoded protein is CASSLGTGVGYTF.

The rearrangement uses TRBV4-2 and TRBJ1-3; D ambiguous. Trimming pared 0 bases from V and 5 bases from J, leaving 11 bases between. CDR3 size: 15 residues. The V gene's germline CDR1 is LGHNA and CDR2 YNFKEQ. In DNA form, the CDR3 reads TGTGCCAGCAGCCAAGAGGAGGGAGGCAGAAACACCATATATTTT. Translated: CASSQEEGGRNTIYF.

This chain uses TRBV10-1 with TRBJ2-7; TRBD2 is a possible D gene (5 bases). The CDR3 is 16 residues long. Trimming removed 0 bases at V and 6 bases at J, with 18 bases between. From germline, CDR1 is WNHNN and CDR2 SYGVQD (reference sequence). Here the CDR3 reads CASSESRTLLTAEQYF. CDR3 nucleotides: TGCGCCAGCAGTGAGTCGAGGACTTTACTAACGGCCGAGCAGTACTTC.

The CDR3 loop is CASSSRADSPMSVGYTF. In DNA, the CDR3 is TGTGCCAGCAGCTCACGAGCGGACAGCCCGATGAGTGTTGGCTACACCTTC. The chain is built from TRBV7-9 and TRBJ1-2; possibly TRBD1 for D (6 bases). CDR1 is SEHNR and CDR2 is FQNEAQ in the germline V gene (reference sequence). The V and J ends lost 4 bases and 7 bases respectively, with 25 bases between them. The CDR3 consists of 17 residues.

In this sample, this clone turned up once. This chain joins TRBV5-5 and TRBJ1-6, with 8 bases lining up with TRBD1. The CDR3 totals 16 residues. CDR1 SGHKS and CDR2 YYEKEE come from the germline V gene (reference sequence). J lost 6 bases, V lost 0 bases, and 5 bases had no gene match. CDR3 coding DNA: TGTGCCAGCAGCTTGGCGGTGACAGGGGTTAATTCACCCCTCCACTTT. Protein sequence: CASSLAVTGVNSPLHF.

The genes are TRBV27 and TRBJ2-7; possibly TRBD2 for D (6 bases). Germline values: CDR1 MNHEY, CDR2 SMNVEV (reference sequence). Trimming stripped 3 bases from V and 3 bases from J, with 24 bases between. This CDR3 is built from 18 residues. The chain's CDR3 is CASSFRRTNRPLDYEQYF. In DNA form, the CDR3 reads TGTGCCAGCAGTTTTCGCCGGACTAACCGCCCCCTGGACTACGAGCAGTACTTC.

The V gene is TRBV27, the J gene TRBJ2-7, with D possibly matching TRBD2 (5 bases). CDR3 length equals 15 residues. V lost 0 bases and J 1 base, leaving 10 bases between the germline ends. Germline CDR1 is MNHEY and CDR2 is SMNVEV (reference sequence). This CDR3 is CASSLSPRTSYEQYF. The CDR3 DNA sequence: TGTGCCAGCAGTTTATCCCCCCGGACTTCCTACGAGCAGTACTTC.

The CDR3 reads CASSALAGDTQYF. The CDR3 DNA reads TGCGCCAGCAGCGCCTTAGCGGGAGACACGCAGTATTTT. The chain links TRBV5-1 to TRBJ2-3; 9 nucleotides agree with TRBD2. CDR1 and CDR2 (germline): SGHRS, YFSETQ. There are 13 residues in the CDR3. Trimming cost V 4 bases and J 9 bases; bases outside gene matches: 6.

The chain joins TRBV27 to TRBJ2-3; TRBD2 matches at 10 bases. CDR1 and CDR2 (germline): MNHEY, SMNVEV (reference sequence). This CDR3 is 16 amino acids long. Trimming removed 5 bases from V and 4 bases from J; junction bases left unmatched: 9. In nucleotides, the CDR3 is TGTGCCAGCAGTCTCCGTACTAGCGGGATCCCAGATACGCAGTATTTT. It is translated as CASSLRTSGIPDTQYF.

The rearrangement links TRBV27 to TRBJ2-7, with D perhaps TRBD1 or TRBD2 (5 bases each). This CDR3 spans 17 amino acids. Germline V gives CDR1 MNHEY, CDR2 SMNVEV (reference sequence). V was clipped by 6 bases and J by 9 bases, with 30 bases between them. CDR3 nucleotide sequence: TGTGCCAGCAGCCGACTTGGACACCCGGGGCTCTGGGGTGGGCAGTACTTC. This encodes CASSRLGHPGLWGGQYF.

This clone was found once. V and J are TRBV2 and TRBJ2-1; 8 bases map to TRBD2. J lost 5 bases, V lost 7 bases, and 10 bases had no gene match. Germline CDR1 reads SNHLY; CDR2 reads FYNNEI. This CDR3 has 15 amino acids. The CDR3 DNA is TGTGCCAGCACCGAGACTAGCGCTCTAAACAATGAGCAGTTCTTC. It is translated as CASTETSALNNEQFF.

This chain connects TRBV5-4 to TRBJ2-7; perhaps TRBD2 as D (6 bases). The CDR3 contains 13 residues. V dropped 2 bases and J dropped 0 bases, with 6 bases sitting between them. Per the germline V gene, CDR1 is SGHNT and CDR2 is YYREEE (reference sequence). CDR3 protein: CASSFGGSYEQYF. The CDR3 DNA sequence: TGTGCCAGCAGCTTCGGGGGCTCCTACGAGCAGTACTTC.

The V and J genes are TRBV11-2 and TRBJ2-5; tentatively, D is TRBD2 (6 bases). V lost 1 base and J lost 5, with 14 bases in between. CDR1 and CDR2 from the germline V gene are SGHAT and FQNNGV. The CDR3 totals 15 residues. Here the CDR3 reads CASSLAHTGVETQYF. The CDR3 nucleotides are TGTGCCAGCAGCTTAGCCCATACGGGGGTGGAGACCCAGTACTTC.

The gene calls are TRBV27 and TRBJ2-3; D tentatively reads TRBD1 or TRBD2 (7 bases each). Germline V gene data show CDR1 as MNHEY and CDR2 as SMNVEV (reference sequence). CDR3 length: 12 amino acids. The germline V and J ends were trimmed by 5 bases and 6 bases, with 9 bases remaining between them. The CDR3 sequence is CASSQGGDTQYF. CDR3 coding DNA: TGTGCCAGCAGTCAGGGGGGGGATACGCAGTATTTT.

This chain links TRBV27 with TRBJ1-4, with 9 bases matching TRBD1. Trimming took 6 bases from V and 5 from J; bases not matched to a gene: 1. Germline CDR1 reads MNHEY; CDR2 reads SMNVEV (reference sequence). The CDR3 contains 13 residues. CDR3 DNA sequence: TGTGCCAGCAGAACAGGGGGCAATGAAAAACTGTTTTTT. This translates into CASRTGGNEKLFF.

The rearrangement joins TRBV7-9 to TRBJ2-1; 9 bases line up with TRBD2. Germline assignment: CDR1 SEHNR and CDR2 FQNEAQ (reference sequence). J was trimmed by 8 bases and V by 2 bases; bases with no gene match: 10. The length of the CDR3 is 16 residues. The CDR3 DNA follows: TGTGCCAGCAGCTTAAGGGTCCAGCGGGGGGCCGATGAGCAGTTCTTC. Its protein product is CASSLRVQRGADEQFF.

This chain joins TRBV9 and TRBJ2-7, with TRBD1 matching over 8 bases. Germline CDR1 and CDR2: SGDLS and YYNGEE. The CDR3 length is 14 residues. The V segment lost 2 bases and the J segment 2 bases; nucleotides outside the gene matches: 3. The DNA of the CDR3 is TGTGCCAGCAGCGTCGACAGGGGTACCTACGAGCAGTACTTC. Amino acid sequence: CASSVDRGTYEQYF.

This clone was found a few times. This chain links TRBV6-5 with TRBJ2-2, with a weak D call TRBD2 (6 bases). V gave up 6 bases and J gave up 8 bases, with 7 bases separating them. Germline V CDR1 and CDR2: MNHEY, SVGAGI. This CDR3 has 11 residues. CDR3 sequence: CASSREGELFF. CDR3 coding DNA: TGTGCCAGCAGCCGGGAGGGGGAGCTGTTTTTT.

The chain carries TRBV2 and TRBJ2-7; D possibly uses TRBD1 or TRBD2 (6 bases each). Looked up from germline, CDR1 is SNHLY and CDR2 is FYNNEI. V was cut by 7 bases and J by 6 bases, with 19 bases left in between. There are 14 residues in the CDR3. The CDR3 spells CASTPSLGGLEQYF. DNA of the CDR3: TGTGCCAGCACCCCCTCTCTAGGGGGGCTCGAGCAGTACTTC.

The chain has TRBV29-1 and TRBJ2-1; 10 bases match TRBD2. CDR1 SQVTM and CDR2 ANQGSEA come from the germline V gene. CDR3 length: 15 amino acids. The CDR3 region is CSGNPSGSSYNEQFF. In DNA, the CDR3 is TGCAGTGGGAACCCTAGCGGGAGCTCCTACAATGAGCAGTTCTTC.

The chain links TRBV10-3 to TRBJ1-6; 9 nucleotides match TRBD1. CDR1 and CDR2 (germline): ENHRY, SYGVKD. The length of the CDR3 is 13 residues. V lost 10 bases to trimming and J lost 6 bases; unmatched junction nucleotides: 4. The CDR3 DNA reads TGTGCCACCTCACAGGGGGCTAATTCACCCCTCCACTTT. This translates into CATSQGANSPLHF.

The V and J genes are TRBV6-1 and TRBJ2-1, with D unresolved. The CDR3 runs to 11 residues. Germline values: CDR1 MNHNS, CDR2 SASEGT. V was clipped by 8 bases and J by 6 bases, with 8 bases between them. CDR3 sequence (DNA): TGTGCCAGCTTGCGGCTCAATGAGCAGTTCTTC. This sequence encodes CASLRLNEQFF.

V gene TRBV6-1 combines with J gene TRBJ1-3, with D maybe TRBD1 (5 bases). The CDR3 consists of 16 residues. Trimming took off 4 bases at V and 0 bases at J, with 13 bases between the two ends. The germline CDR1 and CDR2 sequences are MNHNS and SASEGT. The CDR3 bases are TGTGCCAGCAGTGGCCCGGGACGGAGCTCTGGAAACACCATATATTTT. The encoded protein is CASSGPGRSSGNTIYF.